A single sample gave rise to the 23 T cell receptor beta chains below, sequenced in a study of blood T cell repertoires in COVID-19. TCRdb's copy holds only in-frame clones and misses some; the assay was immunoSEQ multiplex PCR. The sample lists approximately 50,000 clones; roughly 90% were seen once. Sequencing input: peripheral blood. The receptors derive from a human donor in a cohort sampled during active COVID-19.

V gene TRBV24-1 combines with J gene TRBJ2-1; 12 bases align to TRBD2. The CDR3 sequence is 21 residues long. Per the germline V gene, CDR1 is KGHDR and CDR2 is SFDVKD. The V segment lost 4 bases and the J segment 0 bases; nucleotides outside the gene matches: 15. This chain's CDR3 is CATSDPRLAGETQTSYNEQFF. CDR3 in DNA: TGTGCCACCAGTGACCCCAGACTAGCGGGGGAAACCCAAACCTCCTACAATGAGCAGTTCTTC.

The rearrangement links TRBV24-1 to TRBJ2-1; 10 nucleotides align to TRBD2. The J segment lost 7 bases and the V segment lost 3 bases, leaving 8 bases of the junction unmatched. This CDR3 region has 16 residues. The germline gives CDR1 KGHDR, CDR2 SFDVKD. Here the CDR3 reads CATSDRGLAVENEQFF. DNA of the CDR3: TGTGCCACCAGTGATAGAGGACTAGCGGTAGAAAATGAGCAGTTCTTC.

CDR3 region: CASSSRLGNEQYF. The CDR3 DNA reads TGTGCCAGCAGTTCGCGACTAGGAAACGAGCAGTACTTC. This rearrangement joins TRBV27 to TRBJ2-7, with a tentative D call TRBD2 (6 bases). The germline V and J ends were trimmed by 4 bases and 5 bases, with 12 bases remaining between them. CDR1 is MNHEY, CDR2 SMNVEV, per germline (reference sequence). The CDR3 length is 13 residues.

The J gene is TRBJ1-6, the V gene TRBV5-6; TRBD1 matches at 9 bases. The V segment lost 3 bases and the J segment 0 bases; nucleotides outside the gene matches: 7. The germline gives CDR1 SGHDT, CDR2 YYEEEE. The CDR3 is 18 residues long. The CDR3 region has the DNA TGTGCCAGCAGCTCCCGGGACAGGGCCATCTCCTATAATTCACCCCTCCACTTT. Protein product: CASSSRDRAISYNSPLHF.

This clone was seen only a few times. This rearrangement joins TRBV4-1 to TRBJ1-1; a weak D match, TRBD1 (6 bases). The length of the CDR3 is 15 residues. V lost 4 bases and J 3 bases, leaving 15 bases between the germline ends. In germline, CDR1 is MGHRA, CDR2 YSYEKL. CDR3 nucleotides: TGCGCCAGCAGCCGGGCTTGGGAGGGGGACACTGAAGCTTTCTTT. Translating gives CASSRAWEGDTEAFF.

The CDR3 nucleotides read TGTGCCAGCAGTTTAATTAGAAACTCCACAGATACGCAGTATTTT. It yields the protein CASSLIRNSTDTQYF. The V call is TRBV28, the J call TRBJ2-3; D gene ambiguous. The germline CDR1 and CDR2 sequences are MDHEN and SYDVKM. The CDR3 runs to 15 residues. V dropped 2 bases and J dropped 2 bases, with 11 bases sitting between them.

This clone was detected once. The chain has TRBV2 and TRBJ2-5; 14 bases line up with TRBD2. J lost 5 bases, V lost 0 bases, and 2 bases had no gene match. In germline, CDR1 is SNHLY, CDR2 FYNNEI. The CDR3 totals 16 residues. The DNA for the CDR3 is TGTGCCAGCAGTGAAGCGCGACTAGCGGGGGGGGAGACCCAGTACTTC. Its protein is CASSEARLAGGETQYF.

This chain links TRBV9 with TRBJ2-1; D might be TRBD2 (5 bases). The CDR3 sequence is 16 residues long. V was trimmed by 0 bases and J by 1 base, leaving 11 bases between them. In germline, CDR1 is SGDLS, CDR2 YYNGEE. In nucleotides, the CDR3 is TGTGCCAGCAGCGTAGAGTGGGAGTGGTCCTACAATGAGCAGTTCTTC. It is translated as CASSVEWEWSYNEQFF.

This clone was recorded a few times. This chain joins TRBV30 and TRBJ1-1, with 11 bases aligning to TRBD1. The CDR3 extends over 17 amino acids. In germline, CDR1 is GTSNPN, CDR2 SVGIG (reference sequence). The V and J ends lost 3 bases and 3 bases, in that order; junction bases with no gene match: 12. CDR3 bases: TGTGCCTGGAGCACCGGGACAGGGGGATTCGAGGACACTGAAGCTTTCTTT. This translates into CAWSTGTGGFEDTEAFF.

This clone showed up just once. The V gene is TRBV2, the J gene TRBJ1-4; 8 positions match TRBD1. V trimming: 6 bases; J trimming: 6 bases; junction bases outside the gene matches: 3. Germline V gene sequence: CDR1 SNHLY, CDR2 FYNNEI. This CDR3 region has 13 residues. The CDR3, as DNA: TGTGCCAGCAGCGGACAGGGCCATGAAAAACTGTTTTTT. Protein sequence: CASSGQGHEKLFF.

The V call is TRBV5-1, the J call TRBJ1-2, with 9 bases aligning to TRBD1. After removal of 3 bases from V and 8 bases from J, the junction contained 8 bases not matched to a gene. Per the germline V gene, CDR1 is SGHRS and CDR2 is YFSETQ. The CDR3 has 14 amino acids. As DNA, the CDR3 is TGCGCCAGCAGCTCGGGACAGGGTGTAGGGGGCTACACCTTC. Translation gives CASSSGQGVGGYTF.

This clone was counted a single time. The chain links TRBV7-8 to TRBJ1-3; D is uncertain. The CDR3 runs 14 residues. The germline CDR1 and CDR2 sequences are SGHVS and FQNEAQ. Trimming took off 5 bases at V and 0 bases at J, with 8 bases between the two ends. This CDR3 is CASSMRVSGNTIYF. The CDR3 nucleotides read TGTGCCAGCAGCATGAGGGTCTCTGGAAACACCATATATTTT. The full variable domain, rest sourced from reference TRBV7-8 and TRBJ1-3, is GAGVSQSPRYKVAKRGQDVALRCDPISGHVSLFWYQQALGQGPEFLTYFQNEAQLDKSGLPSDRFFAERPEGSVSTLKIQRTQQEDSAVYLCASSMRVSGNTIYFGEGSWLTVV.

This chain uses TRBV6-2 or TRBV6-3 with TRBJ2-7; TRBD1 might be the D (6 bases). Germline CDR1 and CDR2: MNHEY and SVGEGT. V shed 4 bases and J shed 0 bases, with 13 bases lying between them. This CDR3 has 15 residues. CDR3 DNA: TGTGCCAGCAGTTCTGACAGGTTAGGCTCCTACGAGCAGTACGTC. Amino acids: CASSSDRLGSYEQYV.

This chain links TRBV9 with TRBJ1-4; 11 positions match TRBD1. Germline V gene sequence: CDR1 SGDLS, CDR2 YYNGEE. This CDR3 has 17 amino acids. The V gene end was trimmed by 3 bases and the J gene end by 1 base; junction bases not matched to a gene: 5. CDR3 coding DNA: TGTGCCAGCAGCGCATGGACAGGGGGCGAAACTAATGAAAAACTGTTTTTT. This gives the protein CASSAWTGGETNEKLFF. Combining the CDR3 with reference TRBV9 and TRBJ1-4 gives the whole variable domain DSGVTQTPKHLITATGQRVTLRCSPRSGDLSVYWYQQSLDQGLQFLIQYYNGEERAKGNILERFSAQQFPDLHSELNLSSLELGDSALYFCASSAWTGGETNEKLFFGSGTQLSVL.

The V gene is TRBV12-3 or TRBV12-4, the J gene TRBJ2-3; a possible D gene is TRBD2 (6 bases). The CDR3 spans 12 residues. The V end lost 6 bases, the J end lost 6 bases, and 10 bases lay between the germline ends. The CDR3 DNA is TGTGCCAGCAGACCGGGGAGGGATACGCAGTATTTT. Translated: CASRPGRDTQYF.

The chain joins TRBV10-3 to TRBJ1-1; 8 bases align to TRBD1. CDR1 and CDR2 (germline): ENHRY, SYGVKD. The trim removed 6 bases at V and 6 bases at J, leaving 6 bases unmatched. The CDR3 loop spans 13 amino acids. This CDR3 is CAISPGQGPEAFF. The CDR3 nucleotides are TGTGCCATCAGCCCCGGACAGGGCCCTGAAGCTTTCTTT.

With regard to this clone: Other DNA sequences in the same sample also yield this CDR3. The gene calls are TRBV6-5 and TRBJ1-4; D possibly corresponds to TRBD1 (5 bases). Between the trimmed V and J ends, which lost 0 bases and 6 bases, there was a span of 8 bases. CDR1 and CDR2 (germline): MNHEY, SVGAGI. CDR3 length equals 14 residues. The CDR3 loop reads CASSYSRRDEKLFF. The CDR3 DNA reads TGTGCCAGCAGTTACTCTCGCAGGGATGAAAAACTGTTTTTT.

This chain connects TRBV19 to TRBJ1-1; TRBD1 matches at 10 bases. In germline, CDR1 is LNHDA, CDR2 SQIVND (reference sequence). The CDR3 loop spans 13 amino acids. The ends lost 10 bases at V and 1 base at J; junction bases unmatched: 3. The CDR3 here is CATGDRGNTEAFF. The CDR3 DNA follows: TGTGCCACTGGGGACAGGGGGAACACTGAAGCTTTCTTT.

The table lists this clone with a count of one. V and J are TRBV27 and TRBJ2-1, with TRBD2 identical over 9 bases. V shed 2 bases, J shed 5 bases, and the junction held 7 bases outside the gene matches. The germline V gene encodes CDR1 MNHEY and CDR2 SMNVEV (reference sequence). The CDR3 spans 16 residues. This CDR3 is CASSLIPSGAHNEQFF. The CDR3, as DNA: TGTGCCAGCAGTTTAATCCCTAGCGGGGCTCACAATGAGCAGTTCTTC.

The genes are TRBV6-5 and TRBJ2-1; D is ambiguous. The V end lost 6 bases, the J end lost 3 bases, and 9 bases lay between the germline ends. Per the germline V gene, CDR1 is MNHEY and CDR2 is SVGAGI. The CDR3 loop spans 13 amino acids. CDR3: CASRPDNYNEQFF. The CDR3 DNA follows: TGTGCCAGCAGGCCAGACAACTACAATGAGCAGTTCTTC.

This clone was seen a single time. V gene TRBV24-1 combines with J gene TRBJ1-5; 7 positions match TRBD1. V lost 4 bases and J lost 7; bases outside the gene matches: 12. The CDR3 is 16 amino acids. Germline values: CDR1 KGHDR, CDR2 SFDVKD. CDR3 sequence reads: CATSDSSQGRRQPQHF. CDR3 bases: TGTGCCACCAGTGACTCATCACAGGGGCGGCGGCAGCCCCAGCATTTT.

The DNA for the CDR3 is TGTGCCAGCATAAAGGCAGCGCTACTACCGGATGGCTACACCTTC. This translates into CASIKAALLPDGYTF. The chain has TRBV2 and TRBJ1-2; D not certain. The CDR3 is 15 residues long. Germline loops: CDR1 SNHLY, CDR2 FYNNEI. The V gene lost 7 bases and the J gene lost 6 bases, with 21 bases spanning the gap.

The V call is TRBV5-1, the J call TRBJ2-5, with 8 bases lining up with TRBD2. The germline V gene encodes CDR1 SGHRS and CDR2 YFSETQ. Unmatched junction bases numbered 7, after V lost 1 base and J lost 2 bases. The CDR3 loop spans 16 amino acids. The DNA for the CDR3 is TGCGCCAGCAGCTTGCAGGGACTAGGGGCACAAGAGACCCAGTACTTC. This translates into CASSLQGLGAQETQYF.